A single sample gave rise to the 23 T cell receptor beta chains below, sequenced in a study of radiotherapy plus CTLA-4 blockade in lung cancer. Libraries were prepared by immunoSEQ multiplex PCR; TCRdb keeps only in-frame clonotypes and omits some of them. The sample holds under 65,000 clones, more than 75% seen once. This specimen consisted of peripheral blood, obtained from a patient treated with radiotherapy plus ipilimumab. Source of these receptors: a human donor with non-small cell lung cancer who had a complete response to radiotherapy plus ipilimumab.

As for this clone: The identical CDR3 is also encoded by other nucleotide sequences in the sample. The DNA for the CDR3 is TGTGCCAGCAGACGACAGGGGAACACTGAAGCTTTCTTT. Its protein is CASRRQGNTEAFF. J is TRBJ1-1 and V is TRBV6-4; 7 nucleotides agree with TRBD1. The ends lost 6 bases at V and 1 base at J; junction bases unmatched: 2. From germline, CDR1 is MRHNA and CDR2 SNTAGT. There are 13 residues in the CDR3.

The chain employs TRBV4-1 and TRBJ1-6; D unclear. Germline-derived CDR1 and CDR2 are MGHRA and YSYEKL. The CDR3 has 16 amino acids. The V gene lost 0 bases and the J gene lost 5 bases, with 11 bases spanning the gap. This chain's CDR3 is CASSQDAQPNNSPLHF. CDR3 in DNA: TGCGCCAGCAGCCAAGATGCACAGCCCAATAATTCACCCCTCCACTTT.

This chain links TRBV5-1 with TRBJ2-1, with D possibly matching TRBD2 (5 bases). Germline values: CDR1 SGHRS, CDR2 YFSETQ. Trimming left V 1 base short and J 0 bases short, with 20 bases between. The CDR3 totals 19 residues. The CDR3 nucleotides read TGCGCCAGCAGCTTGAGTCCCGCTAGCCTTTCTAGCTCCTACAATGAGCAGTTCTTC. Translation gives CASSLSPASLSSSYNEQFF.

The V gene is TRBV7-9, the J gene TRBJ2-7; 12 bases are shared with TRBD1. V was pared by 5 bases and J by 5 bases, with 10 bases of the junction left unmatched. This CDR3 is 16 amino acids long. Germline V gene data show CDR1 as SEHNR and CDR2 as FQNEAQ (reference sequence). CDR3 in amino acids: CASSRTGQGASNEQYF. In nucleotides, the CDR3 is TGTGCCAGCAGCCGAACGGGACAGGGGGCTTCGAACGAGCAGTACTTC.

The chain combines TRBV9 with TRBJ1-2, with a possible D match to TRBD1 (6 bases). V lost 1 base and J lost 0, with 16 bases in between. CDR1 SGDLS and CDR2 YYNGEE come from the germline V gene. The CDR3 is 17 amino acids. This CDR3 is CASSVWAGAKPNYGYTF. The CDR3 bases are TGTGCCAGCAGCGTATGGGCAGGGGCGAAACCTAACTATGGCTACACCTTC.

The chain employs TRBV10-1 and TRBJ1-1; D gene ambiguous. In germline, CDR1 is WNHNN, CDR2 SYGVQD (reference sequence). V was pared by 5 bases and J by 2 bases, with 9 bases between. The CDR3 extends over 13 amino acids. The CDR3 DNA follows: TGCGCCAGCAGTAGTGTCAGTAACACTGAAGCTTTCTTT. Encoded protein: CASSSVSNTEAFF.

The chain uses TRBV9 and TRBJ2-3; a weak D match, TRBD2 (5 bases). This CDR3 has 17 amino acids. CDR1 SGDLS and CDR2 YYNGEE come from the germline V gene. V gave up 0 bases and J gave up 5 bases, with 19 bases separating them. The CDR3 here is CASSVGVAHFGVDTQYF. CDR3 nucleotides: TGTGCCAGCAGCGTAGGGGTGGCCCACTTCGGGGTAGATACGCAGTATTTT.

This sequence joins TRBV9 and TRBJ2-1; D perhaps matches TRBD1 (5 bases). The CDR3 runs to 12 residues. The ends were cut back, 3 bases at V and 9 bases at J, with 10 bases in the middle. The germline gives CDR1 SGDLS, CDR2 YYNGEE. The CDR3 DNA reads as TGTGCCAGCAGCGCAGGGTTTGTTGAGCAGTTCTTC. It yields the protein CASSAGFVEQFF.

V and J are TRBV6-6 and TRBJ2-2; TRBD2 matches 11 bases. Germline V gives CDR1 MNHNY, CDR2 SVGAGI (reference sequence). V was clipped by 5 bases and J by 1 base; unmatched bases: 3. This CDR3 has 16 amino acids. The CDR3 here is CASSRLAGLNTGELFF. CDR3 DNA sequence: TGTGCCAGCAGTCGACTAGCGGGGTTGAACACCGGGGAGCTGTTTTTT.

The genes are TRBV15 and TRBJ2-7; perhaps TRBD1 as D (6 bases). The CDR3 is 14 residues long. The germline gives CDR1 LNHNV, CDR2 YYDKDF (reference sequence). V shed 0 bases and J shed 2 bases, with 8 bases lying between them. For the CDR3, the DNA is TGTGCCACCAGCAGAGAACAGGGACCCTACGAGCAGTACGTC. Protein sequence: CATSREQGPYEQYV.

This chain joins TRBV5-4 and TRBJ2-5; D uncertain. There are 12 residues in the CDR3. Trimming stripped 2 bases from V and 5 bases from J, with 7 bases between. Looked up from germline, CDR1 is SGHNT and CDR2 is YYREEE (reference sequence). CDR3 nucleotide sequence: TGTGCCAGCAGCTTTACGAGGGAGACCCAGTACTTC. Its translation: CASSFTRETQYF.

The V gene is TRBV7-2, the J gene TRBJ1-4; 7 bases are shared with TRBD1. Germline CDR1 is SGHTA and CDR2 is FQGNSA. The CDR3 is 16 residues long. V lost 5 bases to trimming and J lost 0 bases; unmatched junction nucleotides: 6. The CDR3 DNA reads as TGTGCCAGCAGCCAGACAGGGAAGGCAACTAATGAAAAACTGTTTTTT. Translation: CASSQTGKATNEKLFF.

The chain links TRBV5-8 to TRBJ2-2; no definite D call. Germline CDR1 and CDR2: SGHTS and YDEGEE. Trimming took off 9 bases at V and 1 base at J, with 19 bases between the two ends. The CDR3 length is 16 residues. The CDR3 here is CATLKLRQLNTGELFF. CDR3 nucleotides: TGTGCCACCTTGAAGCTAAGACAACTGAACACCGGGGAGCTGTTTTTT.

V and J are TRBV4-1 and TRBJ2-5, with 7 positions matching TRBD2. The trim removed 0 bases at V and 4 bases at J, leaving 11 bases unmatched. CDR1 is MGHRA, CDR2 YSYEKL, per germline. This CDR3 is 17 amino acids long. The CDR3 loop reads CASSQDWGEGPIETQYF. The CDR3 coding sequence is TGCGCCAGCAGCCAAGATTGGGGGGAGGGCCCTATAGAGACCCAGTACTTC.

The gene calls are TRBV6-6 and TRBJ1-1, with D unresolved. The ends were cut back, 7 bases at V and 1 base at J, with 13 bases in the middle. Germline loops: CDR1 MNHNY, CDR2 SVGAGI (reference sequence). This CDR3 spans 14 amino acids. In DNA form, the CDR3 reads TGTGCCAGCACCCAAAGGAGTTCGAACACTGAAGCTTTCTTT. This codes for CASTQRSSNTEAFF.

V usage is TRBV18 and J usage is TRBJ2-3; TRBD1 might be the D (6 bases). From germline, CDR1 is KGHSH and CDR2 LQKENI. V shed 6 bases and J shed 6 bases, with 16 bases lying between them. This CDR3 spans 14 amino acids. The CDR3 DNA follows: TGTGCCAGCTCTCCTCAGGGGCGAGGTGATACGCAGTATTTT. It is translated as CASSPQGRGDTQYF.

As for this clone: The germline gene is not matched at one end of the junction; a read error may be the cause. J is TRBJ1-1 and V is TRBV10-1, with 8 positions matching TRBD1. Germline V lookup: CDR1 WNHNN, CDR2 SYGVQD (reference sequence). The CDR3 runs to 14 residues. CDR3 sequence (DNA): TGCGCCAGCAGGGAGTCCCCCGGGACAGGAGGTGCTTTCTTT. It specifies CASRESPGTGGAFF.

The chain is built from TRBV6-1 and TRBJ2-1; D may be TRBD2 (7 bases). CDR3 length: 15 residues. CDR1 and CDR2 from the germline V gene are MNHNS and SASEGT. V shed 1 base and J shed 9 bases, with 16 bases lying between them. CDR3 coding DNA: TGTGCCAGCAGTGAAGAGGAGGGGGGGCTCGGTGAGCAGTTCTTC. This gives the protein CASSEEEGGLGEQFF.

J is TRBJ2-2 and V is TRBV5-5, with D hard to call. CDR1 is SGHKS, CDR2 YYEKEE, per germline (reference sequence). V was trimmed by 0 bases and J by 3 bases, leaving 6 bases between them. This CDR3 has 14 residues. DNA for the CDR3: TGTGCCAGCAGCTTGGCAGAATACACCGGGGAGCTGTTTTTT. Protein sequence: CASSLAEYTGELFF.

The chain carries TRBV19 and TRBJ1-3; the D is unclear. CDR3 length: 16 residues. V lost 5 bases to trimming and J lost 0 bases, with 14 bases between them. Germline values: CDR1 LNHDA, CDR2 SQIVND (reference sequence). The CDR3 DNA is TGTGCCAGTAGTTCCGGACTGCTCTTCTCTGGAAACACCATATATTTT. It specifies CASSSGLLFSGNTIYF.

The chain has TRBV7-2 and TRBJ1-2; 11 positions match TRBD1. The CDR3 totals 16 residues. Germline loops: CDR1 SGHTA, CDR2 FQGNSA. The trim removed 4 bases at V and 7 bases at J, leaving 11 bases unmatched. CDR3 residues: CASSSRTGGASGGYTF. In nucleotides, the CDR3 is TGTGCCAGCAGCTCGAGGACAGGGGGCGCTTCGGGTGGCTACACCTTC.

The chain links TRBV11-3 to TRBJ1-2; possible D gene TRBD1, 6 bases. V gave up 5 bases and J gave up 7 bases, with 14 bases separating them. Per germline, CDR1 SGHNT and CDR2 YENEEA. The CDR3 totals 13 residues. The chain's CDR3 is CASSRGQRLGYTF. CDR3 bases: TGTGCCAGCAGCCGCGGACAGCGGCTTGGCTACACCTTC.

V usage is TRBV5-1 and J usage is TRBJ2-5, with 9 bases identical to TRBD1. The better agreement between TRBJ2-7 and the DNA end casts doubt on the J call. This CDR3 has 15 residues. In germline, CDR1 is SGHRS, CDR2 YFSETQ. The DNA of the CDR3 is TGCGCCAGCAGCTCCGGGACAGGGAGCTCCTACGAGCAGTACTTC. Its translation is CASSSGTGSSYEQYF.